The present T cell receptor (beta chain) was sequenced within a study of blood T cell repertoires in COVID-19. Study overall: Researchers got acute and convalescent COVID-19 samples from the United States, Italy and Spain.

Per the original methods: Amplification from reference gene primers served as the basis for estimated nucleated cell counts. This table comes from immunoSEQ multiplex PCR, and its TCRdb copy is limited to in-frame clones, with some not included. The V and J calls and the clone size are those of that table, but D and trimming were determined from the DNA. The sample includes over 150,000 clones, roughly nine tenths of them seen just once. The J segment lost 4 bases and the V segment lost 1 base, leaving 6 bases of the junction unmatched. This CDR3 comprises 15 residues. Germline lookup yields CDR1 LGHNA and CDR2 YSLEER.

Sequencing input: peripheral blood. The receptor was derived from a man aged 70 or older with active or convalescent COVID-19. The genes are TRBV4-3 and TRBJ1-2, with 7 nucleotides matching TRBD1. Written as DNA, the CDR3 is TGCGCCAGCAGCCAAGCGGGACAGCCAATCTATGGCTACACCTTC. Its translation: CASSQAGQPIYGYTF.